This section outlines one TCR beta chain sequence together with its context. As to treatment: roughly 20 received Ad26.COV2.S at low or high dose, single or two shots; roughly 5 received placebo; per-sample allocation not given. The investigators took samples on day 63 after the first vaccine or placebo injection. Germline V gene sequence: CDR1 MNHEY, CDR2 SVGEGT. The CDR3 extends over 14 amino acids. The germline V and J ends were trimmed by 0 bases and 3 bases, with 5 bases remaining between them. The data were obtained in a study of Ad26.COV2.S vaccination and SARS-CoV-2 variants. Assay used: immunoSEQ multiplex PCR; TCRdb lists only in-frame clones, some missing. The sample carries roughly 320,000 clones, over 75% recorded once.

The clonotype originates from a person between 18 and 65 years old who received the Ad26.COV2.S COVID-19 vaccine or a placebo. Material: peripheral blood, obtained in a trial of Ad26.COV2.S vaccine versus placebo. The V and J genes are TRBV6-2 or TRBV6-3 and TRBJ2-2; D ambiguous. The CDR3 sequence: CASSYSRDTGELFF. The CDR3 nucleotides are TGTGCCAGCAGTTACTCCCGGGACACCGGGGAGCTGTTTTTT.